This T cell receptor beta chain was sequenced for a study of shared T cell receptors in the human thymus. On this clone itself: The junction differs from germline at one of its ends, possibly a read error.

Profiled with immunoSEQ multiplex PCR; TCRdb holds only in-frame clones, not every one. The sample consists of 630,000 or so clones, 87% of them appearing once. The same data also went into a second study, on human thymus T cells. That work states: Related studies noted strongly shared thymic repertoires across unrelated people.

The sample consisted of thymocytes. The receptor was derived from a boy under three years old with a congenital heart defect.

CDR3 bases: TGTGCCAGCAGAGAAGCCTCGACTAGCGTAAAGGGGGCCACCCAAGAGACCCAGTACTTC. Protein sequence: CASREASTSVKGATQETQYF. The chain is built from TRBV6-1 and TRBJ2-5, with D perhaps TRBD2 (8 bases). The germline V gene encodes CDR1 MNHNS and CDR2 SASEGT. This CDR3 is built from 20 residues.